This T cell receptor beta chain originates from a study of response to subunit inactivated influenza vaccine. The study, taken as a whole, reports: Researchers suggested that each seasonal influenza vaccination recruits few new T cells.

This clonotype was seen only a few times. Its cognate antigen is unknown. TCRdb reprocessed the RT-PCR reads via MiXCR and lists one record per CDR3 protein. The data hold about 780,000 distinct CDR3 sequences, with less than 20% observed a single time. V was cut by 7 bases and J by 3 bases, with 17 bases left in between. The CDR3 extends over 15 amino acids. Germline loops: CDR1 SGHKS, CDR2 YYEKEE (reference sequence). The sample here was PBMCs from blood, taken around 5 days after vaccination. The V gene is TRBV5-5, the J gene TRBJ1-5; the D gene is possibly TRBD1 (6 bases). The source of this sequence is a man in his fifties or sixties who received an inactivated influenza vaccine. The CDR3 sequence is CASAPTGMINQPQHF. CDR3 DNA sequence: TGTGCCAGCGCGCCCACAGGGATGATCAATCAGCCCCAGCATTTT. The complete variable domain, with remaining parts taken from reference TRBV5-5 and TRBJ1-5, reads DAGVTQSPTHLIKTRGQQVTLRCSPISGHKSVSWYQQVLGQGPQFIFQYYEKEERGRGNFPDRFSARQFPNYSSELNVNALLLGDSALYLCASAPTGMINQPQHFGDGTRLSIL.